The 31 T cell receptor beta chains reported below all come from one sample, sequenced in a study of shared clonotypes between healthy human individuals. The assay was immunoSEQ multiplex PCR, and TCRdb's table has in-frame clones only and misses some. The sample consists of roughly 720,000 clones, about nine tenths of them appearing once. Source material: memory CD8+ T cells from PBMCs. Subset indicated: CD45RO+ cells pooled with CCR7-negative TemRA cells. These receptor sequences come from a man aged 18 to 29 in good health. Some clones in this sample may be carry-over from other donors' samples.

The chain uses TRBV7-2 and TRBJ2-1; D is undetermined. The CDR3 runs 14 residues. Germline V gene data show CDR1 as SGHTA and CDR2 as FQGNSA. The germline V and J ends were trimmed by 1 base and 6 bases, with 10 bases remaining between them. CDR3 sequence reads: CASSLGMASNEQFF. Here the CDR3 DNA reads TGTGCCAGCAGCTTAGGTATGGCCTCCAATGAGCAGTTCTTC.

This chain uses TRBV27 with TRBJ2-1; D tentatively reads TRBD1 or TRBD2 (5 bases each). This CDR3 comprises 11 residues. The germline V and J ends were trimmed by 10 bases and 8 bases, with 12 bases remaining between them. Per germline, CDR1 MNHEY and CDR2 SMNVEV (reference sequence). The CDR3 spells CAISSGHEQFF. The CDR3 DNA reads TGTGCCATCTCGTCGGGACATGAGCAGTTCTTC.

The chain carries TRBV2 and TRBJ2-3, with unresolved D. The CDR3 extends over 15 amino acids. V was shortened by 4 bases and J by 0 bases, with 11 bases between the two germline ends. Per germline, CDR1 SNHLY and CDR2 FYNNEI. CDR3 nucleotide sequence: TGTGCCAGCAGTGGAGCAGTTTCTAGCACAGATACGCAGTATTTT. Translating it yields CASSGAVSSTDTQYF. The entire variable domain, with the rest obtained from reference TRBV2 and TRBJ2-3, is as follows: EPEVTQTPSHQVTQMGQEVILRCVPISNHLYFYWYRQILGQKVEFLVSFYNNEISEKSEIFDDQFSVERPDGSNFTLKIRSTKLEDSAMYFCASSGAVSSTDTQYFGPGTRLTVL.

Comments on this clone: The sample carries other DNA sequences with the same CDR3. DNA for the CDR3: TGCAGCGTTGAAGAACGGTACAATGAGCAGTTCTTC. Its protein is CSVEERYNEQFF. The chain joins TRBV29-1 to TRBJ2-1, with D unclear. The ends were cut back, 0 bases at V and 4 bases at J, with 4 bases in the middle. CDR3 length equals 12 residues. Germline values: CDR1 SQVTM, CDR2 ANQGSEA.

The chain has TRBV29-1 and TRBJ2-1; D is undetermined. The V end lost 0 bases, the J end lost 1 base, and 13 bases lay between the germline ends. CDR3 length: 16 residues. Germline V gene lookup returns CDR1 SQVTM and CDR2 ANQGSEA. The CDR3 region is CSVEDAGSTSYNEQFF. Here the CDR3 DNA reads TGCAGCGTTGAAGATGCCGGTTCCACATCCTACAATGAGCAGTTCTTC.

The chain uses TRBV7-9 and TRBJ2-7; 8 bases are shared with TRBD1. Trimming removed 7 bases from V and 0 bases from J; junction bases left unmatched: 5. Germline CDR1 and CDR2: SEHNR and FQNEAQ (reference sequence). There are 14 residues in the CDR3. The CDR3 DNA reads as TGTGCCAGCACCCGGACAGGGCCCTCCTACGAGCAGTACTTC. Residues: CASTRTGPSYEQYF.

This clone was picked up one time. The chain carries TRBV7-3 and TRBJ2-1, with unresolved D. Germline CDR1 SGHTA, CDR2 FQGTGA. V was trimmed by 4 bases and J by 5 bases, leaving 9 bases between them. The CDR3 contains 13 residues. CDR3 sequence reads: CASSWAPDNEQFF. CDR3 bases: TGTGCCAGCAGCTGGGCTCCCGACAATGAGCAGTTCTTC.

This clone is a singleton in its sample. The chain couples TRBV7-2 to TRBJ2-7, with TRBD2 identical over 7 bases. The V gene end was trimmed by 4 bases and the J gene end by 2 bases; junction bases not matched to a gene: 5. The length of the CDR3 is 14 residues. The germline CDR1 and CDR2 sequences are SGHTA and FQGNSA. CDR3 bases: TGTGCCAGCAGCTACATGGCGGGAGCCTACGAGCAGTACTTC. It translates to CASSYMAGAYEQYF.

This clone occurred a few times. This chain joins TRBV27 and TRBJ1-5; 7 bases align to TRBD1. This CDR3 comprises 16 residues. Trimming at V came to 5 bases and at J to 1 base, leaving 8 bases not matched to a gene. Germline assignment: CDR1 MNHEY and CDR2 SMNVEV (reference sequence). The DNA of the CDR3 is TGTGCCAGCAGTCCAATCACAGGGGAGAGCAATCAGCCCCAGCATTTT. It encodes CASSPITGESNQPQHF.

The chain recombines TRBV10-3 with TRBJ1-5, with D uncertain. V lost 2 bases, J lost 3 bases, and 8 bases lay in between. The CDR3 extends over 14 amino acids. Germline CDR1 reads ENHRY; CDR2 reads SYGVKD. The CDR3 DNA sequence: TGTGCCATCAGTGAGGTACAGTCCAATCAGCCCCAGCATTTT. Amino acids: CAISEVQSNQPQHF.

This sequence joins TRBV5-1 and TRBJ2-5; 8 bases are a match to TRBD2. The CDR3 contains 15 residues. V shed 2 bases and J 5 bases; nucleotides not matched to a gene: 8. Germline CDR1 and CDR2: SGHRS and YFSETQ. As DNA, the CDR3 is TGCGCCAGCAGCTTACTAGCGGAGAGGACGGAGACCCAGTACTTC. It is translated as CASSLLAERTETQYF.

The chain recombines TRBV11-2 with TRBJ2-3; no clear D gene. The germline V gene encodes CDR1 SGHAT and CDR2 FQNNGV. The CDR3 covers 11 residues. The germline V and J ends were trimmed by 4 bases and 11 bases, with 10 bases remaining between them. CDR3: CASSSLGRQYF. CDR3 in DNA: TGTGCCAGCAGCTCTCTAGGTCGGCAGTATTTT.

The gene calls are TRBV28 and TRBJ1-3; D call uncertain. CDR3 length: 15 residues. Trimming shortened V by 5 bases and J by 4 bases, and 15 bases separated the two germline ends. Per the germline V gene, CDR1 is MDHEN and CDR2 is SYDVKM. CDR3: CASSPGPNGGNTIYF. The CDR3 nucleotides are TGTGCCAGCAGTCCCGGGCCCAATGGCGGAAACACCATATATTTT.

This chain uses TRBV7-9 with TRBJ2-7, with D possibly being TRBD1 (6 bases). Trimming cost V 4 bases and J 6 bases, with 19 bases left between them. This CDR3 is 15 amino acids long. Germline loops: CDR1 SEHNR, CDR2 FQNEAQ (reference sequence). For the CDR3, the DNA is TGTGCCAGCAGCTCGGAACATCAATCAGGGGTCGAGCAGTACTTC. As protein: CASSSEHQSGVEQYF.

This chain links TRBV27 with TRBJ2-7, with 7 bases fitting TRBD1. CDR1 and CDR2 from the germline V gene are MNHEY and SMNVEV (reference sequence). There are 16 residues in the CDR3. The V gene end was trimmed by 2 bases and the J gene end by 2 bases; junction bases not matched to a gene: 9. The CDR3 DNA reads TGTGCCAGCAGTTTAAGCTCAGGGACAGTGGCCTACGAGCAGTACTTC. This translates into CASSLSSGTVAYEQYF.

The chain has TRBV14 and TRBJ2-2; either TRBD1 or TRBD2 may supply D (5 bases each). The germline V gene has CDR1 SGHDN and CDR2 FVKESK. The V gene lost 4 bases and the J gene lost 4 bases, with 13 bases spanning the gap. CDR3 size: 15 residues. CDR3 sequence (DNA): TGTGCCAGCAGCCCGAGGGGCTACGGCACCGGGGAGCTGTTTTTT. Translating gives CASSPRGYGTGELFF.

The CDR3 DNA sequence: TGTGCCAGCAGCCTCGTAGGTGGGGGGGACTACGAGCAGTACTTC. Protein: CASSLVGGGDYEQYF. J is TRBJ2-7 and V is TRBV9, with 7 bases fitting TRBD2. Germline V CDR1 and CDR2: SGDLS, YYNGEE. Unmatched junction bases numbered 10, after V lost 4 bases and J lost 3 bases. The CDR3 runs to 15 residues.

The chain employs TRBV7-2 and TRBJ2-1; 7 positions match TRBD1. Germline V gene data show CDR1 as SGHTA and CDR2 as FQGNSA. V shed 6 bases and J 6 bases; nucleotides not matched to a gene: 11. This CDR3 has 15 amino acids. CDR3 nucleotides: TGTGCCAGCAGGACAGGGAGTCTATCCCGCAATGAGCAGTTCTTC. It codes for CASRTGSLSRNEQFF.

The genes are TRBV27 and TRBJ2-2; D is ambiguous. The germline V gene has CDR1 MNHEY and CDR2 SMNVEV (reference sequence). Trimming pared 10 bases from V and 6 bases from J, leaving 6 bases between. The CDR3 is made up of 10 amino acids. CDR3 DNA sequence: TGTGCCACCTTCTCCGGGGAGCTGTTTTTT. It encodes CATFSGELFF.

The V and J genes are TRBV18 and TRBJ1-1, with no clear D. V was trimmed by 0 bases and J by 0 bases, leaving 8 bases between them. CDR1 and CDR2 from the germline V gene are KGHSH and LQKENI. The CDR3 has 15 residues. The CDR3 DNA sequence: TGTGCCAGCTCACCACCGGGCCATATGAACACTGAAGCTTTCTTT. It codes for CASSPPGHMNTEAFF.

As regards this clone: In the same sample, other DNA sequences code for this CDR3. V is TRBV7-9 and J is TRBJ2-3; the D gene is possibly TRBD1 (5 bases). The CDR3 totals 14 residues. V was pared by 5 bases and J by 1 base, with 10 bases between. In germline, CDR1 is SEHNR, CDR2 FQNEAQ (reference sequence). This CDR3 is CASSPPTGTDTQYF. The CDR3 nucleotides read TGTGCCAGCAGCCCCCCGACAGGCACAGATACGCAGTATTTT.

The rearrangement uses TRBV7-2 and TRBJ2-7, with 12 bases that match TRBD2. V lost 5 bases, J lost 3 bases, and 8 bases stayed unmatched. Per the germline V gene, CDR1 is SGHTA and CDR2 is FQGNSA. This CDR3 is 16 amino acids long. CDR3: CASSDLAGGRHYEQYF. CDR3 nucleotide sequence: TGTGCCAGCAGCGATCTAGCGGGAGGGCGACACTACGAGCAGTACTTC.

This clone came up once. CDR3 loop: CASSLWGSWNTEAFF. The DNA for the CDR3 is TGTGCCAGCAGCTTATGGGGCTCTTGGAACACTGAAGCTTTCTTT. The V call is TRBV13, the J call TRBJ1-1; a possible D gene is TRBD1 (5 bases). Germline CDR1 is PRHDT and CDR2 is FYEKMQ (reference sequence). This CDR3 has 15 amino acids. Trimming took 2 bases from V and 1 from J, leaving 11 bases between them.

The rearrangement joins TRBV5-6 to TRBJ2-5; D unresolved. The germline gives CDR1 SGHDT, CDR2 YYEEEE. Trimming left V 4 bases short and J 2 bases short, with 9 bases between. This CDR3 has 13 amino acids. CDR3 sequence reads: CASSPGPQETQYF. DNA of the CDR3: TGTGCCAGCAGCCCCGGACCGCAAGAGACCCAGTACTTC.

The chain links TRBV19 to TRBJ1-2, with D perhaps TRBD1 (5 bases). Trimming removed 2 bases at V and 6 bases at J, with 10 bases between. This CDR3 region has 13 residues. Germline loops: CDR1 LNHDA, CDR2 SQIVND (reference sequence). CDR3 nucleotides: TGTGCCAGTAGTATATGGGGGAAAGATGGCTACACCTTC. Amino acids: CASSIWGKDGYTF. Drawing the rest from reference TRBV19 and TRBJ1-2, the complete variable domain is DGGITQSPKYLFRKEGQNVTLSCEQNLNHDAMYWYRQDPGQGLRLIYYSQIVNDFQKGDIAEGYSVSREKKESFPLTVTSAQKNPTAFYLCASSIWGKDGYTFGSGTRLTVV.

This clone came up once. The CDR3 loop is CASSDGTSGSPTGELFF. The CDR3 region has the DNA TGTGCCAGCAGCGATGGGACTAGCGGGAGTCCCACCGGGGAGCTGTTTTTT. The chain couples TRBV7-6 to TRBJ2-2; TRBD2 matches 14 bases. J gave up 4 bases and V 5 bases, and 6 bases lay outside the gene matches. Germline V gene sequence: CDR1 SGHVS, CDR2 FNYEAQ. The CDR3 contains 17 residues.

The rearrangement joins TRBV27 to TRBJ2-1, with 7 bases matching TRBD2. The CDR3 loop spans 13 amino acids. CDR1 is MNHEY, CDR2 SMNVEV, per germline (reference sequence). The V segment lost 6 bases and the J segment 9 bases; nucleotides outside the gene matches: 8. The CDR3, as DNA: TGTGCCAGCAGGTGGGGGGGGGTGAGTGAGCAGTTCTTC. Translation: CASRWGGVSEQFF.

The genes are TRBV5-8 and TRBJ1-2, with 9 bases that match TRBD1. Germline values: CDR1 SGHTS, CDR2 YDEGEE. CDR3 size: 15 residues. With V trimmed by 1 base and J by 3 bases, 4 bases remained unmatched. The CDR3 DNA sequence: TGTGCCAGCAGCTTGACCCGGACAGGGGACTATGGCTACACCTTC. Translation: CASSLTRTGDYGYTF.

Many counts were recorded for this clone. The same CDR3 can be traced to other DNA sequences in this sample. V usage is TRBV6-1 and J usage is TRBJ2-7; the match to TRBD2 covers 11 bases. The CDR3 is made up of 16 amino acids. Losses at the gene ends were 2 bases for V and 4 bases for J; bases not matched to a gene: 7. Germline CDR1 reads MNHNS; CDR2 reads SASEGT. The CDR3 reads CASSEWLAGGGYEQYF. The CDR3 DNA is TGTGCCAGCAGTGAATGGCTAGCGGGAGGAGGATACGAGCAGTACTTC.

This chain connects TRBV29-1 to TRBJ1-2; TRBD1 matches at 8 bases. Trimming cost V 6 bases and J 2 bases; bases outside gene matches: 8. The CDR3 sequence is 14 residues long. The germline V gene encodes CDR1 SQVTM and CDR2 ANQGSEA. This chain's CDR3 is CSVGQGLNNYGYTF. For the CDR3, the DNA is TGCAGCGTAGGACAGGGACTGAACAACTATGGCTACACCTTC.

As regards this clone: Other DNA sequences in this specimen translate into the identical CDR3. The rearrangement uses TRBV9 and TRBJ1-1; no reliable D call. CDR1 is SGDLS, CDR2 YYNGEE, per germline. There are 13 residues in the CDR3. V lost 0 bases, J lost 1 base, and 4 bases lay in between. The CDR3 loop is CASSVDRNTEAFF. CDR3 nucleotide sequence: TGTGCCAGCAGCGTAGACCGGAACACTGAAGCTTTCTTT. The full variable domain, its missing parts supplied by reference TRBV9 and TRBJ1-1, is DSGVTQTPKHLITATGQRVTLRCSPRSGDLSVYWYQQSLDQGLQFLIQYYNGEERAKGNILERFSAQQFPDLHSELNLSSLELGDSALYFCASSVDRNTEAFFGQGTRLTVV.